This T cell receptor beta chain was sequenced in a study of blood T cell repertoires in COVID-19. Overall study context: COVID-19 samples from acute and convalescent phases originated in the United States, Italy and Spain.

Sequencing was performed with immunoSEQ multiplex PCR; in TCRdb, only in-frame clones are kept and a portion is missing. This sample has 360,000 or so clones, with more than 75% found just once. Participants were aged about 18 to 90 years from more than 20 US areas. Clinical histories supplied by participants themselves formed the basis of cohort assignment. The source material was PBMCs or T cells enriched from blood (not recorded which). The source is a woman in her twenties or thirties who had recovered from COVID-19.

In nucleotides, the CDR3 is TGTGCCAGCAGCCAACGGACAGGGGGCTACGAGCAGTACTTC. Protein sequence: CASSQRTGGYEQYF. The J gene is TRBJ2-7, the V gene TRBV7-9, with TRBD1 identical over 10 bases. This CDR3 region has 14 residues. Germline CDR1 and CDR2: SEHNR and FQNEAQ (reference sequence). V dropped 5 bases and J dropped 3; count of bases not matched to a gene: 4.